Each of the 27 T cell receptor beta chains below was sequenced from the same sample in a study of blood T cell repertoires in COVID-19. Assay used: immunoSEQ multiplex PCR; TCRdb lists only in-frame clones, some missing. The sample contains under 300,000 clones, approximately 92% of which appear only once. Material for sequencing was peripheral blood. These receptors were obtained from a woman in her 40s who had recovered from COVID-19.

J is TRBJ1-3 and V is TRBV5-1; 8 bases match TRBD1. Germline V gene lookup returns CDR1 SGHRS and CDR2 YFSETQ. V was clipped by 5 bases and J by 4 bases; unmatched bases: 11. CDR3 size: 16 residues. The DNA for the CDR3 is TGCGCCAGCAGGGGAGACAGGGGAATCGGCGGAAACACCATATATTTT. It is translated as CASRGDRGIGGNTIYF.

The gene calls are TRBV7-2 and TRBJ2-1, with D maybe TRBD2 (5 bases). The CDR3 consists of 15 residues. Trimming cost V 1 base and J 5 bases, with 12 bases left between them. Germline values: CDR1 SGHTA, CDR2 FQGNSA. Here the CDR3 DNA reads TGTGCCAGCAGCTTAGATCTGGGGAGAGACAATGAGCAGTTCTTC. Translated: CASSLDLGRDNEQFF.

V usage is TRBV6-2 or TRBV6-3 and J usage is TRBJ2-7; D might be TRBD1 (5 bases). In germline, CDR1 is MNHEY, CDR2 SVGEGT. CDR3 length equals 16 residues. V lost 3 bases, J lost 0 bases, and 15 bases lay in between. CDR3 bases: TGTGCCAGCAGTTATCCCCCAGGGCGACTCTCCTACGAGCAGTACGTC. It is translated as CASSYPPGRLSYEQYV.

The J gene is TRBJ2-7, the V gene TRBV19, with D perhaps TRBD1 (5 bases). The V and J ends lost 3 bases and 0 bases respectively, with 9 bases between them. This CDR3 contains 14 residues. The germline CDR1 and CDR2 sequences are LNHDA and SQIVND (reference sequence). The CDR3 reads CASSIQGNSYEQYF. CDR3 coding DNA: TGTGCCAGTAGTATCCAGGGTAACTCCTACGAGCAGTACTTC.

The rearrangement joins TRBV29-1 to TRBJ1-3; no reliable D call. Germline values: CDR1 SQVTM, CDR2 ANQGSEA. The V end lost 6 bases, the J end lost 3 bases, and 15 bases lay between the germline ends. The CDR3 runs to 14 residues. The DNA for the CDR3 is TGCAGCGTAACTACTCGAGGAGGTGGAAACACCATATATTTT. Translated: CSVTTRGGGNTIYF. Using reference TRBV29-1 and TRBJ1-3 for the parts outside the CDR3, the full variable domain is SAVISQKPSRDICQRGTSLTIQCQVDSQVTMMFWYRQQPGQSLTLIATANQGSEATYESGFVIDKFPISRPNLTFSTLTVSNMSPEDSSIYLCSVTTRGGGNTIYFGEGSWLTVV.

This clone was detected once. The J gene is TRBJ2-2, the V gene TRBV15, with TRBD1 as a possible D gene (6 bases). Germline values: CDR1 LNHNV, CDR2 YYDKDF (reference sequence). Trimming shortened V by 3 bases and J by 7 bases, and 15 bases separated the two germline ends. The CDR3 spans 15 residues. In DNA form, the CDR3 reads TGTGCCACCAGCAGGCTACAGGGCCAAAACGGGGAGCTGTTTTTT. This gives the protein CATSRLQGQNGELFF.

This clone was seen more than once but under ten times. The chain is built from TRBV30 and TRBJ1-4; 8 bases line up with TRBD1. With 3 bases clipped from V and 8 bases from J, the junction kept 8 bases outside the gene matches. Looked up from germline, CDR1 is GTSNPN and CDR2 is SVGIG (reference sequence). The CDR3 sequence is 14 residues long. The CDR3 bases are TGTGCCTGGAGGGGGGACAGGCTAAGCGAAAAACTGTTTTTT. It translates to CAWRGDRLSEKLFF.

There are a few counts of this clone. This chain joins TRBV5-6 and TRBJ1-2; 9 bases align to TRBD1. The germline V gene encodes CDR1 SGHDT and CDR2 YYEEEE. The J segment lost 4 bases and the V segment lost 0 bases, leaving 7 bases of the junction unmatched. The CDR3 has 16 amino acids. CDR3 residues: CASSLGQGVGSYGYTF. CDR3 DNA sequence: TGTGCCAGCAGCTTGGGACAGGGGGTTGGGAGCTATGGCTACACCTTC. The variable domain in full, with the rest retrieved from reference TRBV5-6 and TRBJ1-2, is DAGVTQSPTHLIKTRGQQVTLRCSPKSGHDTVSWYQQALGQGPQFIFQYYEEEERQRGNFPDRFSGHQFPNYSSELNVNALLLGDSALYLCASSLGQGVGSYGYTFGSGTRLTVV.

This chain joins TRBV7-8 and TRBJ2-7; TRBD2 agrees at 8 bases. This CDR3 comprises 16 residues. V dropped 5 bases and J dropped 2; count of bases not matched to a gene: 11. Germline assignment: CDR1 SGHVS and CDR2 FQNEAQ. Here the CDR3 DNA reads TGTGCCAGCAGCCCCACTGGGATTAGCGGGACCTACGAGCAGTACGTC. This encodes CASSPTGISGTYEQYV.

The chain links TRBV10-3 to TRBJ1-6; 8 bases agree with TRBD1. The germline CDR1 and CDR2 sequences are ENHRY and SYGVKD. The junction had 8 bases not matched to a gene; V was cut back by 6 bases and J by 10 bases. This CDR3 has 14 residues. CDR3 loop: CAISQDRAGSPLHF. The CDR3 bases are TGTGCCATCAGCCAGGACAGGGCCGGGTCACCCCTCCACTTT.

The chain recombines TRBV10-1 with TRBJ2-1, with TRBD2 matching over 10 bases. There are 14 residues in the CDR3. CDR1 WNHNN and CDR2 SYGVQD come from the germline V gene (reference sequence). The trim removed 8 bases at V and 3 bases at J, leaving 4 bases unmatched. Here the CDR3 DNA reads TGCGCCAGCGGCTCTAGCGGGGGCTACAATGAGCAGTTCTTC. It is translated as CASGSSGGYNEQFF.

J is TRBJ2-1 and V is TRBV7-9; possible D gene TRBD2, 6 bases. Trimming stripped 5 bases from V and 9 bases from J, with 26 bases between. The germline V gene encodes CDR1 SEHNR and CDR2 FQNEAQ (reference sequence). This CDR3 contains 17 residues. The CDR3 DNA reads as TGTGCCAGCAGCCCAAAGACCCTTGCGGGACCCAACGGTGAGCAGTTCTTC. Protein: CASSPKTLAGPNGEQFF.

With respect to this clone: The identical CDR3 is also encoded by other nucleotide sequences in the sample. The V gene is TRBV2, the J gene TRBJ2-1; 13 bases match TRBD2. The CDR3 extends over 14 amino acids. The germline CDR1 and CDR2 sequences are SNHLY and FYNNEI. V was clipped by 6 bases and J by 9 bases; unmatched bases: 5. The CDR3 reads CASSGLAGVGEQFF. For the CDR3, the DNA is TGTGCCAGCAGCGGACTAGCGGGGGTAGGTGAGCAGTTCTTC.

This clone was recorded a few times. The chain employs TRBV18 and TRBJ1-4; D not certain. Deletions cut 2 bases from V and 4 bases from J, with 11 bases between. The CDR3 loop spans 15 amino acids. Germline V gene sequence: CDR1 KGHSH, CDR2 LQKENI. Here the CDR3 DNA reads TGTGCCAGCTCACCATCCGGCAGACTTAATGAAAAACTGTTTTTT. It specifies CASSPSGRLNEKLFF.

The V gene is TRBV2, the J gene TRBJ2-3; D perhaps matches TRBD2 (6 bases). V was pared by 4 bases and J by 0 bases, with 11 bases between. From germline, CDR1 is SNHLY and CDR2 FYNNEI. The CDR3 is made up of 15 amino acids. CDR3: CASSAGGTSTDTQYF. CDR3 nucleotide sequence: TGTGCCAGCAGTGCCGGCGGGACCAGCACAGATACGCAGTATTTT.

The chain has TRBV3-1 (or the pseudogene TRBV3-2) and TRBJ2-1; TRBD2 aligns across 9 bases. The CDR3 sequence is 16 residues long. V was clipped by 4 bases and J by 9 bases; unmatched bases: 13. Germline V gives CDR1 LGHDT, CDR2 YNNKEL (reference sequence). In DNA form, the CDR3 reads TGTGCCAGCAGCCCTGTAGCGGGAGTCTCTACGTGTGAGCAGTTCTTC. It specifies CASSPVAGVSTCEQFF.

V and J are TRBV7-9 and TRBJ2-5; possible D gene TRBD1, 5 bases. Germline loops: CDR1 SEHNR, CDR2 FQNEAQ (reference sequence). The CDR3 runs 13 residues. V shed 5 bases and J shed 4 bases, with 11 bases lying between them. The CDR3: CASSKQATETQYF. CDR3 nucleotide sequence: TGTGCCAGCAGCAAACAGGCGACAGAGACCCAGTACTTC.

The chain's CDR3 is CASRRTSAYNEQFF. The CDR3 DNA reads as TGTGCCAGCAGAAGGACTAGCGCCTACAATGAGCAGTTCTTC. This chain connects TRBV6-5 to TRBJ2-1; 9 positions match TRBD2. The CDR3 loop spans 14 amino acids. Germline CDR1 reads MNHEY; CDR2 reads SVGAGI. Trimming cost V 6 bases and J 2 bases; bases outside gene matches: 2.

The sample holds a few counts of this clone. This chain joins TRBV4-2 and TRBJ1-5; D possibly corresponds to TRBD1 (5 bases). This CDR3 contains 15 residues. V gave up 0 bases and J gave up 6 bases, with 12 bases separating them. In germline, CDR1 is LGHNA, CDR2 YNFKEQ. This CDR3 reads CASSQESGGTQPQHF. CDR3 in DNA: TGTGCCAGCAGCCAAGAATCGGGAGGGACTCAGCCCCAGCATTTT.

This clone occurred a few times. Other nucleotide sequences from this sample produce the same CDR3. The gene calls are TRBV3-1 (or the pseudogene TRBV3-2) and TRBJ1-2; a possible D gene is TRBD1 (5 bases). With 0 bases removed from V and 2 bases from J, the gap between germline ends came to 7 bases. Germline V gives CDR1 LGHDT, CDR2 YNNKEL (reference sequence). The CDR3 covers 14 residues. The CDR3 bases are TGTGCCAGCAGCCAAGAGGCAGGGAACTATGGCTACACCTTC. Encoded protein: CASSQEAGNYGYTF.

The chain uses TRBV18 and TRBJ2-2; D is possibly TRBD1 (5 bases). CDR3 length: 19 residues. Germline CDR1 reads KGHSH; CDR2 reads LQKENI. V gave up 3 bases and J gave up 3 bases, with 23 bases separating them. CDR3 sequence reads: CASSPIRARGLLHTGELFF. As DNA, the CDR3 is TGTGCCAGCTCACCTATCCGTGCTAGGGGCCTACTTCACACCGGGGAGCTGTTTTTT.

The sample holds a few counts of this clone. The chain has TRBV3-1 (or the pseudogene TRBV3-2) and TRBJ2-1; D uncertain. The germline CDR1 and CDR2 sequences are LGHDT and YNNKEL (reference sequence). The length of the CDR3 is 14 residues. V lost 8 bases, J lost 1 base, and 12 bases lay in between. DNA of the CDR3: TGTGCCAGCGGCCGTAGAGATTCCTACAATGAGCAGTTCTTC. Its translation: CASGRRDSYNEQFF.

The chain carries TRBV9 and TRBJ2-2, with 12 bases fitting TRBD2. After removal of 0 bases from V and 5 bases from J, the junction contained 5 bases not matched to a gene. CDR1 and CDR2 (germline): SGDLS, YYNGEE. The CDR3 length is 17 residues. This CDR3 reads CASSVVGGLAGTGELFF. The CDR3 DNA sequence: TGTGCCAGCAGCGTAGTAGGGGGACTAGCGGGTACCGGGGAGCTGTTTTTT. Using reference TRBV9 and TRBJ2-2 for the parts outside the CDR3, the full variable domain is DSGVTQTPKHLITATGQRVTLRCSPRSGDLSVYWYQQSLDQGLQFLIQYYNGEERAKGNILERFSAQQFPDLHSELNLSSLELGDSALYFCASSVVGGLAGTGELFFGEGSRLTVL.

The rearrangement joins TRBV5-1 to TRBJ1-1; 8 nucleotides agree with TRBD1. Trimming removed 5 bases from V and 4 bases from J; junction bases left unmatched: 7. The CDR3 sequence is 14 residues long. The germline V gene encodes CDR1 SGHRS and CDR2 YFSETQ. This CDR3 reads CASSYTGGVTEAFF. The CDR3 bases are TGCGCCAGCAGTTATACAGGGGGAGTCACTGAAGCTTTCTTT.

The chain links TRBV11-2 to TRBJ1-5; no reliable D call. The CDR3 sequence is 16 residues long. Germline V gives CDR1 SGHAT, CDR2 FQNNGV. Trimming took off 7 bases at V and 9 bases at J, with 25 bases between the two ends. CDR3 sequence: CASTKILYYTIRPQHF. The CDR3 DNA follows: TGTGCCAGCACCAAAATTTTGTACTACACCATCAGGCCCCAGCATTTT.

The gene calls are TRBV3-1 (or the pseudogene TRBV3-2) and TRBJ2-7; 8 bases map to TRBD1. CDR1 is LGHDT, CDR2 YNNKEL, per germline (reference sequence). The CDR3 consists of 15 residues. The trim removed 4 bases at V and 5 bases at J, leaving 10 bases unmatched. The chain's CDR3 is CASSRRTGICDEQYV. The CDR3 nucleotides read TGTGCCAGCAGCCGCAGGACAGGGATTTGCGACGAGCAGTACGTC.

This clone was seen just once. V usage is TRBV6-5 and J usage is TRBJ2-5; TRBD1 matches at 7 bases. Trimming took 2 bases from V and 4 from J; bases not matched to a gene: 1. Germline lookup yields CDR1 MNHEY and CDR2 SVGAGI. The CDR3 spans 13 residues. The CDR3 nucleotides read TGTGCCAGCAGTTACAGGGGGCCAGAGACCCAGTACTTC. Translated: CASSYRGPETQYF.